Listed below are T cell receptor beta chains from one sample, sequenced in a study of shared clonotypes between healthy human individuals. Method: immunoSEQ multiplex PCR; TCRdb's copy keeps in-frame clones and lacks some. The sample yields more than 1.2 million clones, 97% to 99% seen once. The sequenced material came from naive CD4+ T cells sorted from blood. These receptors were obtained from a man aged 25 to 45 in good health. The CDR3 runs from the conserved cysteine through the conserved F or W. D genes are given only for firm matches. A clone size is listed for some rows: how often the clone was seen (once, few, many), or a class if it is expanded.

v_gene	j_gene	d_gene	abundance	CDR3nt	CDR3aa
TRBV5-1	TRBJ1-4	-	-	TGCGCCAGCAGCTTGGCGGCAGCAGGAGATGAAAAACTGTTTTTT	CASSLAAAGDEKLFF
TRBV2	TRBJ2-3	-	once	TGTGCCAGCAGTGAAAGCACGCCTGGCACAGATACGCAGTATTTT	CASSESTPGTDTQYF
TRBV29-1	TRBJ2-1	TRBD2	-	TGCAGCGTTGACGGACTAGCGGGGACGAATGAGCAGTTCTTC	CSVDGLAGTNEQFF
TRBV29-1	TRBJ2-2	-	-	TGCAGCGTTAGATTAGCGGATAACACCGGGGAGCTGTTTTTT	CSVRLADNTGELFF
TRBV5-1	TRBJ2-2	-	-	TGCGCCAGCAGCTTTACGATTAAAACGGAGCTGTTTTTT	CASSFTIKTELFF
TRBV5-4	TRBJ2-1	-	-	TGTGCCAGCAGCCGTCCCGCCGGGGAGGATGAGCAGTTCTTC	CASSRPAGEDEQFF
TRBV11-3	TRBJ1-1	-	-	TGTGCCAGCAGCCGCGGAAAGACAGAAGCTTTCTTT	CASSRGKTEAFF
TRBV28	TRBJ1-4	-	-	TGTGCCAGCAGTTCCACCGAGGGTTGGGGGAATGAAAAACTGTTTTTT	CASSSTEGWGNEKLFF
TRBV10-2	TRBJ2-7	TRBD2	-	TGCGCCAGCAAGATAGCGGGGAGCTCTTCCTACGAGCAGTACTTC	CASKIAGSSSYEQYF
TRBV5-1	TRBJ2-6	TRBD1	-	TGCGCCAGCAGCTTGTTGGGACAGGGTAATGGGGCCAACGTCCTGACTTTC	CASSLLGQGNGANVLTF
TRBV5-4	TRBJ1-1	-	-	TGTGCCAGCAGCTCACTCCAGGGTAGGGACACTGAAGCTTTCTTT	CASSSLQGRDTEAFF
TRBV7-9	TRBJ2-5	TRBD1	-	TGTGCCAGCAGCTTAGAAGGGACAGCGAGTAGAGAAGAGACCCAGTACTTC	CASSLEGTASREETQYF
TRBV5-6	TRBJ1-2	-	-	TGTGCCAGCAGCGTCACCGGGACAAACAACTATGGCTACACCTTC	CASSVTGTNNYGYTF
TRBV5-4	TRBJ1-1	-	-	TGTGCCAGCAGCTTGTTCGGGCGGCCGACTGAAGCTTTCTTT	CASSLFGRPTEAFF
TRBV9	TRBJ2-3	-	-	TGTGCCAGCAGCGCATTGGGACCTGAGACTTTTGATACGCAGTATTTT	CASSALGPETFDTQYF
TRBV12-2	TRBJ2-1	-	-	TGTGCAAGTCGCTCCGAGCTTCTAGCGGTCTCCTACAATGAGCAGTTCTTC	CASRSELLAVSYNEQFF
TRBV6-5	TRBJ2-7	TRBD1	-	TGTGCCAGCAGCTCAGAGGGGGCCCGCGAGCAGTACTTC	CASSSEGAREQYF
TRBV27	TRBJ1-5	-	-	TGTGCCAGCAGAAAGGACCTAGGTGGGAGCAATCAGCCCCAGCATTTT	CASRKDLGGSNQPQHF
TRBV19	TRBJ1-2	-	once	TGTGCCAGGACGTTGGGAGGGGTCTATGGCTACACCTTC	CARTLGGVYGYTF
TRBV5-4	TRBJ2-3	TRBD2	once	TGTGCCAGCAGCTCAGCTAGCGGAAGCACAGATACGCAGTATTTT	CASSSASGSTDTQYF
TRBV5-1	TRBJ2-2	-	-	TGCGCCAGCAGCGAAGCGAACACCGGGGAGCTGTTTTTT	CASSEANTGELFF
TRBV19	TRBJ2-2	TRBD1	-	TGTGCCAGTAGTACCCCGCTGGGAAAAGGACAGGGGTACGCCGGGGAGCTGTTTTTT	CASSTPLGKGQGYAGELFF
TRBV5-1	TRBJ2-1	-	-	TGCGCCAGCAGCTTGGACAGGACCGGTGAGCAGTTCTTC	CASSLDRTGEQFF
TRBV7-9	TRBJ2-2	-	-	TGTGCCAGCAGCTTCTTGGGGGCTGGGACCGGGGAGCTGTTTTTT	CASSFLGAGTGELFF
TRBV7-9	TRBJ1-2	-	-	TGTGCCAGCAGCCTCCGACAGGAAGAGAACTATGGCTACACCTTC	CASSLRQEENYGYTF
TRBV2	TRBJ1-2	-	-	TGTGCCAGCAGTGAACAGGGCGGTGGCTACACCTTC	CASSEQGGGYTF
TRBV30	TRBJ1-5	-	-	TGTGCCTGGAAATCAGGTGGTCGTGGCAATCAGCCCCAGCATTTT	CAWKSGGRGNQPQHF
TRBV5-1	TRBJ2-2	TRBD2	-	TGCGCCAGCAGCTTGTTCTCCGGGAGGGCCCGTACCGGGGAGCTGTTTTTT	CASSLFSGRARTGELFF
TRBV11-1	TRBJ2-7	-	-	TGTGCCAGCAGCTTACCGATCCAAGGGCATTTTGCCTACGAGCAGTACTTC	CASSLPIQGHFAYEQYF
TRBV7-2	TRBJ2-3	TRBD2	-	TGTGCCAGCAGCTTAAGAGCGGGAGGTCCAGATACGCAGTATTTT	CASSLRAGGPDTQYF